This is a list of T cell receptor beta chains from one sample in a study of blood T cells in healthy people across ages. Via MiXCR, TCRdb re-called the 5' RACE reads, giving one row per CDR3 protein. The repertoire holds 500,000 to 650,000 distinct CDR3 sequences, with about a quarter as singletons. The data were also submitted as part of a second study, on T cells of mothers and their children.

The sample consisted of blood. These receptors were collected from a boy between 2 and 10 years old in good health. The CDR3 runs from the conserved cysteine through the conserved F or W. The D gene is left open where the match is weak. A clone size is listed for some rows: how often the clone was seen (once, few, many), or a class if it is expanded.

V	D	J	size	DNA	CDR3
TRBV9	-	TRBJ2-1	many	TGTGCCAGCAGCGTTCAGGGTTACAATGAGCAGTTCTTC	CASSVQGYNEQFF
TRBV6-5	-	TRBJ1-4	-	TGTGCCAGCAGTTACTCGAGGCGCCACTATGGGGCAACTAATGAAAAACTGTTTTTT	CASSYSRRHYGATNEKLFF
TRBV5-1	-	TRBJ2-2	-	TGCGCCAGCAGCTTGCCAACAGGGAAGACCACCGGGGAGCTGTTTTTT	CASSLPTGKTTGELFF
TRBV11-2	TRBD2	TRBJ2-7	-	TGTGCCAGCAGCACACCGGGACTAGCGGGGGAAGCGGGCGAGCAGTACTTC	CASSTPGLAGEAGEQYF
TRBV12-3/TRBV12-4	-	TRBJ2-3	-	TGTGCCAGCAGTTTACTGGCTACCACTAGCACAAATACGCAGTATTTT	CASSLLATTSTNTQYF
TRBV30	TRBD1	TRBJ2-5	few	TGTGCCTGGAGTATACAGGGGGCCCAGTACTTC	CAWSIQGAQYF
TRBV10-3	-	TRBJ2-5	-	TGTGCCATCAGTGAGTCGGGGGCAGGGCAAGAGACCCAGTACTTC	CAISESGAGQETQYF
TRBV3-1	TRBD1	TRBJ2-6	few	TGTGCCAGCAGCCAAGAACTCGGGACAGGGCGGTTCTCTGGGGCCAACGTCCTGACTTTC	CASSQELGTGRFSGANVLTF
TRBV9	TRBD2	TRBJ2-1	-	TGTGCCAGCAGCGTCGGACTAGCGAGAATGAATGAGCAGTTCTTC	CASSVGLARMNEQFF
TRBV12-5	-	TRBJ1-5	-	TGTGCTAGTCCCGATTATAGCAATCAGCCCCAGCATTTT	CASPDYSNQPQHF
TRBV10-3	-	TRBJ2-5	few	TGTGCCATCAGTCCAGGGGCGCTTGGGGGGACCCAGTACTTC	CAISPGALGGTQYF
TRBV6-2/TRBV6-3	-	TRBJ2-3	-	TGTGCCGCCACGGAAGGGGGGGCGGCAGATACGCAGTATTTT	CAATEGGAADTQYF
TRBV7-8	TRBD1	TRBJ2-1	-	TGTGCCAGCAGCCGAGGGACAGGGGTGGAGAATGAGCAGTTCTTC	CASSRGTGVENEQFF
TRBV3-1	-	TRBJ2-7	-	TGTGCCAGCAGCCAAGACGGTATCTACGAGCAGTCCTTC	CASSQDGIYEQSF
TRBV20-1	-	TRBJ2-5	-	TGCAGTGCTAGTTTCCACGGGCCCCGGTTCTTC	CSASFHGPRFF
TRBV5-5	TRBD2	TRBJ2-7	-	TGTGCCAGCAGCTTAAGCGCCGGGAGGCCCAGTGAGTACTTC	CASSLSAGRPSEYF
TRBV4-2	-	TRBJ2-6	many	TGTGCCAGCAGCGGTAGCGAGTCTGGGGCCAACGTCCTGACTTTC	CASSGSESGANVLTF